Detailed here is one TCR beta chain. Its antigen target is currently unknown. No base qualities exist here, and no much larger clone lies one base off it. The data belong to a study of OX40 agonist ivuxolimab in advanced cancers. With regard to the full study: Ivuxolimab, which targeted the costimulatory receptor OX40 (CD134), was an agonistic, fully human IgG2 monoclonal antibody. Peripheral TCRbeta sequencing was intended to test whether TCR sequence diversity was altered and clonal T-cell expansion was caused by ivuxolimab. Of the 50 to 55 patients in dose escalation, some 20 had hepatocellular carcinoma, about 15 had melanoma, 9 had renal cell carcinoma and 9 had head and neck cancer. In the dose-escalation cohort, about four fifths of patients were male, and the mean age was 60 years with a range of roughly 20 to 85. The monotherapy dose-escalation portion (N ≈ 55 patients) of the phase I ivuxolimab trial is reported in the paper. Partial responses were achieved by three dose-escalation patients, of whom one had hepatocellular carcinoma and two had cutaneous melanoma. Prior anti-PD-1, anti-PD-L1 or anti-CTLA-4 therapy was permitted, and checkpoint inhibitors had been received by roughly 42% of dose-escalation patients. Intravenous ivuxolimab was administered to patients every 2 weeks at six dose levels: 0.01, 0.1, 0.3, 1.5, 3 and 10 mg/kg. What the research found in general, with its limitations: Low levels of normalized T-cell clonal expansion were also seen in some patients who did not respond. On average, CD8+ T cells showed more expanded clones than CD4+ T cells after ivuxolimab. In the 0.1-3.0 mg/kg groups, partial responders had among the lowest normalized peripheral clonal expansion, particularly in CD8+ T cells. Antigen specificity was not determined for the clonally expanded peripheral T cells. At doses from 0.1 to 3.0 mg/kg, clonal expansion was seen in both CD4+ and CD8+ blood T cells between baseline and week 6.

Genomic DNA was extracted from sorted cells for sequencing of the TCRbeta CDR3 region. TCRbeta CDR3 regions were sequenced using the immunoSEQ Assay. TCRdb took this table from immuneACCESS and kept in-frame rearrangements with V and J called. Such tables lack part of the clones; where checked against another copy, unresolved V genes explain under half of the gap, and the rest is unexplained. The sample table records 70,000 or so clones; 87% of these occur just once. Approximately 1.4% of the sample is in the top ten clones. From the cysteine up to the phenylalanine, the CDR3 has a length of 16 residues. The retained sequence is limited to the CDR3, 48 bases, with the frame set at the first base. The germline V gene (reference sequence) gives CDR1 as GTSNPN and CDR2 as SVGIG. Trimming takes 1 base from V and 1 base from J, and the germline ends sit 13 bases apart. Patients with autoimmune disease history or receiving systemic immunosuppression were excluded from the trial. Peripheral blood for TCR sequencing was collected from all dose cohorts at baseline, on cycle 4 day 1, and on cycle 7 day 1. Samples came from an open-label, multicenter, first-in-human phase I dose-escalation trial of ivuxolimab. Adults with locally advanced or metastatic melanoma, renal cell, hepatocellular, or head and neck squamous cell carcinoma were enrolled in the trial. Before TCR sequencing, CD4+ T cells and CD8+ T cells from peripheral blood were sorted into separate populations.

This receptor was taken from an adult with an advanced solid tumor such as melanoma, head and neck, liver or kidney cancer. This sequence uses TRBV30 and TRBJ1-4, and perhaps TRBD1 as D gene, on 6 matching bases. The sequencing here drew on CD4+ or CD8+ T cells sorted from blood, taken in a trial of the OX40 agonist ivuxolimab. The bases are TGTGCCTGGAGTGAGGGGGGTGGGGGAACTAATGAAAAACTGTTTTTT. Its coded protein is CAWSEGGGGTNEKLFF.